This T cell receptor beta chain was found in a study of T cells in Graves' hyperthyroidism and ophthalmopathy. Looking at the study overall: Blood was drawn when the patient was first diagnosed and still untreated.

Authors of the study amplified TCR beta CDR3 regions from RNA transcripts. TCR CDR3 underwent first-round RT-PCR with the HTBI primer set. TCRdb itself ran the multiplex PCR reads through MiXCR, one entry per CDR3 protein. The top ten hold 15% to 18% of the sample, which has around 690,000 distinct CDR3 sequences, 17% seen once. Participants, patients aged 18 to 65, had newly diagnosed hyperthyroidism with a duration under 2 months. Out of 10 ml of fresh peripheral blood came the PBMCs. The CDR3 consists of 14 residues. The germline V and J ends were trimmed by 4 bases and 7 bases, with 13 bases remaining between them. CDR1 is MDHEN and CDR2 is SYDVKM in the germline V gene.

The sequence was obtained from a man aged 50 to 60 with Graves' hyperthyroidism. The chain combines TRBV28 with TRBJ1-4; D is unclear. The specimen sequenced was blood. This CDR3 reads CASSSGWAGEKLFF. DNA for the CDR3: TGTGCCAGCAGTTCCGGGTGGGCAGGTGAAAAACTGTTTTTT.